This T cell receptor beta chain was recovered during a study of blood T cells in healthy people across ages. The V end lost 1 base, the J end lost 6 bases, and 9 bases lay between the germline ends. CDR1 is SGHVS and CDR2 is FQNEAQ in the germline V gene. This CDR3 comprises 13 residues. Study observations and caveats: Possibly confounding the expanded clonotype changes was the fact that donor CMV status was unknown. Naive CD4+ cells and diversity were both higher in long-lived donors than in aged donors. No conclusive comparison of naive versus antigen-experienced cells was possible with unsorted PBMCs.

For the second PCR, which ran for about 6 to 12 cycles, a sample-barcoded 5' primer and a J-beta primer mix were used. Via MiXCR, TCRdb re-called the 5' RACE reads, giving one row per CDR3 protein. The repertoire holds 800,000 to 1,300,000 distinct CDR3 sequences, with about 23% as singletons. Turning to this clonotype: Antigen unknown.

In addition, the sample was reused for a study of T cells of mothers and their children. That report notes: Every mother produced more than 9.5 million TCR beta CDR3 reads, whereas every child provided 3 million to 3.5 million.

The sample consisted of blood. The clonotype comes from a girl aged 2-15 years in good health. This chain connects TRBV7-8 to TRBJ1-1; perhaps TRBD1 as D (5 bases). The CDR3 loop is CASSLVDSSEAFF. CDR3 in DNA: TGTGCCAGCAGCTTAGTAGACAGCTCTGAAGCTTTCTTT.